This entry concerns a single T cell receptor (beta chain). Its antigen is undetermined. The V gene lost 8 bases and the J gene lost 2 bases, with 4 bases spanning the gap. Germline V gene sequence: CDR1 SEHNR, CDR2 FQNEAQ (reference sequence). The CDR3 loop spans 12 amino acids. The data derive from a study of identical twins. Broader study findings: It was cross-sectional statistical analysis, not following the same donors, that the conclusions relied on. Sequences that were out-of-frame, alpha and twin-shared displayed an excess of low generation probability.

MiXCR, run by TCRdb on the 5' RACE reads, gives a single entry per CDR3 protein. Altogether about 530,000 distinct CDR3 sequences are present, 12% to 15% being singletons, with the ten largest covering more than 0.4%. These same data were also listed under a study on yellow fever vaccine responses in identical twins.

This receptor was identified in a woman between 18 and 29 years old in good health. The V gene is TRBV7-9, the J gene TRBJ1-6, with D hard to call. Material: CD4+ T cells sorted from blood. Here the CDR3 DNA reads TGTGCCAGCGGTGCCTATAATTCACCCCTCCACTTT. This translates into CASGAYNSPLHF.